The present T cell receptor beta chain was sequenced within a study of identical twins. Germline V gene sequence: CDR1 SGHRS, CDR2 YFSETQ. The CDR3 has 15 amino acids. V was pared by 1 base and J by 6 bases, with 17 bases between. One entry per CDR3 protein results from TCRdb running MiXCR on the 5' RACE reads. The sample shows approximately 550,000 distinct CDR3 sequences, about a fifth of them seen only once. This clonotype has just a few counts. This same sample was also taken into another study, of yellow fever vaccine responses in identical twins.

This receptor was taken from a woman aged 18 to 35 in good health. The chain employs TRBV5-1 and TRBJ2-7; TRBD1 is a possible D gene (6 bases). The sample consisted of CD4+ T cells sorted from blood. CDR3 residues: CASSLPAGVISEQYF. The CDR3 DNA reads TGCGCCAGCAGCTTGCCGGCAGGGGTGATCTCCGAGCAGTACTTC.